What follows describes a single TCR beta chain. The source of the sample is a study of T-cell reconstitution after alpha-beta-depleted transplantation in children. The germline CDR1 and CDR2 sequences are SGHVS and FQNEAQ. The CDR3 contains 14 residues. Trimming took off 1 base at V and 5 bases at J, with 9 bases between the two ends. Molecular barcoding with unique molecular identifiers was used for the TCRbeta library. MiXCR, applied by TCRdb to the PCR reads, yields one record per CDR3 protein. The data show 700,000 to 950,000 distinct CDR3 sequences, about 15% seen once. The sequence was obtained from a male patient younger than 18 who had a stem cell transplant for acute lymphoblastic leukemia, so the T cells may come from the graft donor. The sample consisted of PBMCs, mostly from graft donor cells, taken 360 days after TCRalphabeta/CD19-depleted stem cell transplant. This sequence joins TRBV7-8 and TRBJ1-5, with no clear D. The CDR3 bases are TGTGCCAGCAGCTTAGTGGCAGCCTATCAGCCCCAGCATTTT. This sequence encodes CASSLVAAYQPQHF.